This T cell receptor beta chain stems from a study of cytomegalovirus exposure and HLA in healthy donors. Study-wide results and limits: Later, an analysis found that TCR clusters from the first cohort tended to co-occur in the 90 to 150 validation repertoires.

Remarks on this clone: The target antigen is unknown.

Trimming removed 10 bases at V and 4 bases at J, with 13 bases between. Germline V gene lookup returns CDR1 MNHEY and CDR2 SMNVEV (reference sequence). The CDR3 is 12 residues long. TCRdb keeps only in-frame clones here, not all; method: immunoSEQ multiplex PCR. Of about 110,000 clones in the sample, roughly 84% were seen once. This receptor was identified in a woman between 18 and 29 years old in good health and CMV-seronegative. Specimen: PBMCs. The chain combines TRBV27 with TRBJ2-5, with D possibly being TRBD2 (6 bases). CDR3 amino acids: CATWSGSETQYF. The CDR3 nucleotides are TGTGCCACGTGGAGCGGGTCAGAGACCCAGTACTTC.